This entry describes one T cell receptor (beta chain). Data came from immunoSEQ multiplex PCR; TCRdb stores just in-frame clones and leaves some out. The sample holds about 40,000 clones, about 91% seen once. CDR1 KGHSH and CDR2 LQKENI come from the germline V gene. The CDR3 is 16 amino acids. V shed 2 bases and J 3 bases; nucleotides not matched to a gene: 6. This record belongs to a study of T cell changes during pregnancy in multiple sclerosis. V is TRBV18 and J is TRBJ1-3; 8 bases fit TRBD1. The sequence was obtained from a female donor in good health, enrolled as a control in a pregnancy study. The material sequenced was CD4+ T cells from peripheral blood mononuclear cells, taken in the second trimester of pregnancy. In DNA form, the CDR3 reads TGTGCCAGCTCACCAGGCTCCGGGACAGGTGGAAACACCATATATTTT. It codes for CASSPGSGTGGNTIYF. Complete variable domain (other parts from reference TRBV18 and TRBJ1-3): NAGVMQNPRHLVRRRGQEARLRCSPMKGHSHVYWYRQLPEEGLKFMVYLQKENIIDESGMPKERFSAEFPKEGPSILRIQQVVRGDSAAYFCASSPGSGTGGNTIYFGEGSWLTVV.